The clone carrying this TCR beta chain showed up just once. Sequenced by immunoSEQ multiplex PCR; TCRdb stores in-frame clones only, minus some. This sample has under 85,000 clones, with 90% found just once. V gave up 4 bases and J gave up 8 bases; unmatched junction bases: 9. This CDR3 has 14 amino acids. The V gene's germline CDR1 is SGHRS and CDR2 YFSETQ. This sample is drawn from a study of OX40 agonist ivuxolimab in advanced cancers. The chain combines TRBV5-1 with TRBJ2-1; the match to TRBD1 covers 7 bases. The sample consisted of CD4+ or CD8+ T cells sorted from blood, taken in a trial of the OX40 agonist ivuxolimab. This clonotype originated in an adult with an advanced solid tumor such as melanoma, head and neck, liver or kidney cancer. CDR3 protein: CASSESDRVHEQFF. DNA for the CDR3: TGCGCCAGCAGCGAATCCGACAGGGTCCATGAGCAGTTCTTC.